The 16 T cell receptor beta chains below come from one sample, sequenced in a study of blood T cell repertoires in COVID-19. Measured with immunoSEQ multiplex PCR; TCRdb has only the in-frame clones, and not every one. The sample lists 150,000 to 200,000 clones, roughly nine tenths seen once, with approximately 2.3% in the top ten. The material sequenced was peripheral blood. Receptor source: an older man with active or convalescent COVID-19.

The chain couples TRBV4-3 to TRBJ2-1; a possible D gene is TRBD2 (6 bases). The CDR3 is 15 residues long. With 0 bases removed from V and 4 bases from J, the gap between germline ends came to 10 bases. Germline V gives CDR1 LGHNA, CDR2 YSLEER. The CDR3 nucleotides read TGCGCCAGCAGCCAAGAGGGAGCGGGTTACAATGAGCAGTTCTTC. Residues: CASSQEGAGYNEQFF.

In DNA form, the CDR3 reads TGTGCCAGCAGTTTACCAACGTCCGGGTCCCGCTATGGCTACACCTTC. Amino acids: CASSLPTSGSRYGYTF. The V and J genes are TRBV28 and TRBJ1-2, with D unresolved. CDR1 is MDHEN, CDR2 SYDVKM, per germline. The CDR3 is made up of 16 amino acids. Deletions cut 2 bases from V and 4 bases from J, with 17 bases between.

V and J are TRBV7-9 and TRBJ2-5; unclear D gene. Germline V CDR1 and CDR2: SEHNR, FQNEAQ (reference sequence). The CDR3 consists of 13 residues. Trimming cost V 5 bases and J 2 bases, with 9 bases left between them. The CDR3 DNA is TGTGCCAGCAGCCGGAGATTGCAAGAGACCCAGTACTTC. It translates to CASSRRLQETQYF.

This clone was picked up one time. The chain couples TRBV28 to TRBJ2-2; 9 bases are a match to TRBD1. There are 17 residues in the CDR3. Looked up from germline, CDR1 is MDHEN and CDR2 is SYDVKM. The V and J ends lost 6 bases and 3 bases, in that order; junction bases with no gene match: 11. The CDR3 region is CASSPTETGGHTGELFF. For the CDR3, the DNA is TGTGCCAGCAGCCCCACTGAAACAGGGGGCCACACCGGGGAGCTGTTTTTT.

In this sample, this clone turned up a few times. Within the sample, other DNA sequences also encode this same CDR3. V and J are TRBV7-2 and TRBJ2-7, with 9 positions matching TRBD1. Per the germline V gene, CDR1 is SGHTA and CDR2 is FQGNSA. This CDR3 comprises 16 residues. Unmatched junction bases numbered 5, after V lost 1 base and J lost 1 base. CDR3 in amino acids: CASSLVPGQGSYEQYF. CDR3 nucleotides: TGTGCCAGCAGCTTAGTCCCGGGACAGGGATCCTACGAGCAGTACTTC.

This rearrangement joins TRBV7-2 to TRBJ1-1; the match to TRBD1 covers 11 bases. Trimming took 1 base from V and 5 from J; bases not matched to a gene: 6. This CDR3 is 16 amino acids long. In germline, CDR1 is SGHTA, CDR2 FQGNSA. The CDR3 nucleotides are TGTGCCAGCAGCTTAGGGTCCGGGACAGGGGGGACTGAAGCTTTCTTT. Amino acids: CASSLGSGTGGTEAFF.

This chain connects TRBV7-2 to TRBJ2-3, with TRBD2 matching 8 bases. V shed 7 bases, J shed 5 bases, and the junction held 11 bases outside the gene matches. The germline V gene has CDR1 SGHTA and CDR2 FQGNSA. CDR3 size: 15 residues. The CDR3, as DNA: TGTGCCAGCAAAATCGGGAGGGCCGGAGGAGATACGCAGTATTTT. Its protein is CASKIGRAGGDTQYF.

The chain uses TRBV28 and TRBJ1-2; 11 nucleotides line up with TRBD1. V lost 7 bases, J lost 8 bases, and 15 bases stayed unmatched. This CDR3 contains 16 residues. From germline, CDR1 is MDHEN and CDR2 SYDVKM. CDR3 protein: CASTSPVGDRGLGYTF. Written as DNA, the CDR3 is TGTGCCAGCACCTCTCCCGTGGGGGACAGGGGGTTAGGCTACACCTTC.

The chain carries TRBV2 and TRBJ2-5, with D possibly TRBD2 on 5 matching bases. The germline V gene has CDR1 SNHLY and CDR2 FYNNEI. V lost 7 bases, J lost 5 bases, and 8 bases lay in between. This CDR3 region has 11 residues. The CDR3 DNA sequence: TGTGCCAGCAAGAGGGAGGAGACCCAGTACTTC. Its translation: CASKREETQYF.

The gene calls are TRBV27 and TRBJ2-2, with TRBD1 matching 8 bases. The CDR3 has 16 residues. CDR1 is MNHEY and CDR2 is SMNVEV in the germline V gene (reference sequence). V gave up 2 bases and J gave up 1 base; unmatched junction bases: 3. DNA of the CDR3: TGTGCCAGCAGTTTACAGGGGGCAAGGAACACCGGGGAGCTGTTTTTT. This translates into CASSLQGARNTGELFF.

The chain has TRBV28 and TRBJ1-4, with D perhaps matching TRBD1 (6 bases). Germline V CDR1 and CDR2: MDHEN, SYDVKM. The CDR3 has 14 amino acids. V lost 8 bases, J lost 10 bases, and 20 bases lay in between. The CDR3 nucleotides are TGTGCCAGCGGACCGATAACAGGGCGTGGAAAACTGTTTTTT. As protein: CASGPITGRGKLFF.

The chain has TRBV12-5 and TRBJ2-3; 8 bases fit TRBD2. The CDR3 runs to 15 residues. Germline CDR1 is LGHNT and CDR2 is FRNRAP. V trimming: 3 bases; J trimming: 2 bases; junction bases outside the gene matches: 4. CDR3 loop: CASGLAGVNTDTQYF. The CDR3 DNA reads as TGTGCTAGTGGTTTAGCGGGAGTGAACACAGATACGCAGTATTTT.

In nucleotides, the CDR3 is TGCGCCAGCAGTCAGGACAGGGGGCGAAAAACCATGAACACTGAAGCTTTCTTT. This translates into CASSQDRGRKTMNTEAFF. The rearrangement uses TRBV23-1 and TRBJ1-1; 11 nucleotides match TRBD1. TRBV23-1 is an ORF, and what it does is uncertain. This CDR3 has 18 residues. J was trimmed by 0 bases and V by 3 bases; bases with no gene match: 9.

The CDR3 region has the DNA TGTGCCAGCAGTTTATTTTATCCAGGGCAACAGCCCCAGCATTTT. Encoded protein: CASSLFYPGQQPQHF. The chain employs TRBV27 and TRBJ1-5, with D perhaps matching TRBD1 (5 bases). Germline CDR1 and CDR2: MNHEY and SMNVEV (reference sequence). The V gene lost 1 base and the J gene lost 7 bases, with 14 bases spanning the gap. This CDR3 has 15 residues.

This chain links TRBV5-1 with TRBJ2-2, with D perhaps matching TRBD1 (5 bases). The ends were cut back, 1 base at V and 2 bases at J, with 12 bases in the middle. Germline CDR1 reads SGHRS; CDR2 reads YFSETQ. This CDR3 contains 16 residues. In nucleotides, the CDR3 is TGCGCCAGCAGCTTGTTGGATGACAGAAACACCGGGGAGCTGTTTTTT. It is translated as CASSLLDDRNTGELFF.

The rearrangement links TRBV11-2 to TRBJ2-1, with 7 bases identical to TRBD2. CDR3 length equals 16 residues. Germline V gene sequence: CDR1 SGHAT, CDR2 FQNNGV. J was trimmed by 1 base and V by 3 bases; bases with no gene match: 6. The CDR3 nucleotides are TGTGCCAGCAGCTTCCTGACTAGCTATTCCTACAATGAGCAGTTCTTC. Amino acid sequence: CASSFLTSYSYNEQFF. The complete variable domain, with remaining parts taken from reference TRBV11-2 and TRBJ2-1, reads EAGVAQSPRYKIIEKRQSVAFWCNPISGHATLYWYQQILGQGPKLLIQFQNNGVVDDSQLPKDRFSAERLKGVDSTLKIQPAKLEDSAVYLCASSFLTSYSYNEQFFGPGTRLTVL.